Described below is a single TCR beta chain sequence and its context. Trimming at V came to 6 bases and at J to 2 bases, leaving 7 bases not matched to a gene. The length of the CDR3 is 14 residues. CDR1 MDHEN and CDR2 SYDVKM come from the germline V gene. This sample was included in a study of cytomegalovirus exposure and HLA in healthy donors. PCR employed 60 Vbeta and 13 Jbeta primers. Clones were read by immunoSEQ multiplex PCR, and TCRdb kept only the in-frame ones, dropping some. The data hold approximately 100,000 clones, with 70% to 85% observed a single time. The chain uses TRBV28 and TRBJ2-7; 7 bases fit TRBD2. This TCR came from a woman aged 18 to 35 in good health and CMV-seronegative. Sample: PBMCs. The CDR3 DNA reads TGTGCCAGCAGCTGGGGGGAGGGCCCCTACGAGCAGTACTTC. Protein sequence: CASSWGEGPYEQYF. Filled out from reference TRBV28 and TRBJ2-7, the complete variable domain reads DVKVTQSSRYLVKRTGEKVFLECVQDMDHENMFWYRQDPGLGLRLIYFSYDVKMKEKGDIPEGYSVSREKKERFSLILESASTNQTSMYLCASSWGEGPYEQYFGPGTRLTVT.